A selection of T cell receptor beta chains follows, all from one sample in a study of shared clonotypes between healthy human individuals. Repertoires were generated with immunoSEQ multiplex PCR, while TCRdb's copy carries only in-frame clones and drops some. The sample contains 2 million to 2.5 million clones, approximately 93% of which appear only once. The sample was naive CD4+ T cells from PBMCs. The receptors here all came from a man younger than 30 in good health. Some clones in this sample may be carry-over from other donors' samples. The CDR3 runs from the conserved cysteine through the conserved F or W. D genes are given only for firm matches. Clone size appears in some rows only: once, few, many, or a class for an expanded clone.

J gene | V gene | D gene | clone size | CDR3 DNA | CDR3 protein
TRBJ2-7 | TRBV5-4 | - | - | TGTGCCAGCAGCTTGGACAGTCAGAGGCAGTACTTC | CASSLDSQRQYF
TRBJ2-1 | TRBV11-2 | - | few | TGTGCCAGCAGCTACTCCAGGGCATCGGAGTTCTTC | CASSYSRASEFF
TRBJ1-3 | TRBV15 | TRBD1 | - | TGTGCCACCTCACAGGGGGCGATTGGAAACACCATATATTTT | CATSQGAIGNTIYF
TRBJ2-2 | TRBV2 | - | - | TGTGCCAGCAGTGCGGACGGGATCTCCACCGGGGAGCTGTTTTTT | CASSADGISTGELFF
TRBJ2-2 | TRBV5-4 | TRBD2 | - | TGTGCCAGCAGCTTAGGCGGGAGGGAAGGCGGGGAGCTGTTTTTT | CASSLGGREGGELFF
TRBJ1-3 | TRBV28 | - | - | TGTGCCAGCAGTTCAACAGGGTCAGCCGGAAACACCATATATTTT | CASSSTGSAGNTIYF
TRBJ1-4 | TRBV2 | - | - | TGTGCCAGCAGTAAGGGTTCAACTAATGAAAAACTGTTTTTT | CASSKGSTNEKLFF
TRBJ2-2 | TRBV5-1 | - | few | TGCGCCAGCAGCCGTGGGACTTTGAACACCGGGGAGCTGTTTTTT | CASSRGTLNTGELFF
TRBJ1-2 | TRBV6-5 | - | - | TGTGCCAGCAGTAAGACAGATAATTATAACTATGGCTACACCTTC | CASSKTDNYNYGYTF
TRBJ2-7 | TRBV7-2 | - | - | TGTGCCAGCACCCTCCGCTCGGAAACCTACGAGCAGTACTTC | CASTLRSETYEQYF
TRBJ2-7 | TRBV7-3 | TRBD2 | once | TGTGCCAGCAGCCAAAGAGGGACTAGCGGGCTATACGAGCAGTACTTC | CASSQRGTSGLYEQYF
TRBJ2-1 | TRBV11-2 | - | - | TGTGCCAGCAGCGCGCTACGCGGAGGGCCTGGGTGGTTAAATGAGCAGTTCTTC | CASSALRGGPGWLNEQFF
TRBJ1-3 | TRBV30 | TRBD1 | - | TGTGCCTGGAGTCACGGGACAGGGGGGTTGAACACCATATATTTT | CAWSHGTGGLNTIYF
TRBJ1-4 | TRBV28 | - | few | TGTGCCAGCAGGATCAATGAAAAACTGTTTTTT | CASRINEKLFF
TRBJ2-3 | TRBV28 | - | - | TGTGCCAGCAGTTCGAGGACAGATACGCAGTATTTT | CASSSRTDTQYF
TRBJ2-1 | TRBV27 | TRBD2 | - | TGTGCCAGCAGTCTCCAACTAGCGGGCCTCTACAATGAGCAGTTCTTC | CASSLQLAGLYNEQFF
TRBJ1-4 | TRBV19 | - | - | TGTGCCAGTAGTATACAATCAGGGGATGAAAAACTGTTTTTT | CASSIQSGDEKLFF